Listed below are T cell receptor beta chains from one sample, sequenced in a study of blood T cell repertoires in COVID-19. The table came from immunoSEQ multiplex PCR; TCRdb's copy has only in-frame clones and leaves some out. The sample carries 230,000 or so clones, around 83% recorded once. Material for sequencing was peripheral blood. Receptors were obtained from a middle-aged man with active or convalescent COVID-19. Each CDR3 is given without its conserved first and last residue. Fields, in order: J gene, CDR3 length, V gene, CDR3 protein.

TRBJ2-2,13,TRBV10-2,ASSEKWAGFGELF
TRBJ1-4,12,TRBV4-2,ASSPGQGPEKLF
TRBJ1-6,15,TRBV7-6,ASSLGQTSSYNSPLH
TRBJ1-4,13,TRBV10-3,AISEHNGANEKLF
TRBJ1-4,15,TRBV7-9,ASSLGLDRGTNEKLF
TRBJ1-2,15,TRBV4-1,ASSQNRNIGINYGYT
TRBJ1-1,16,TRBV30,AWSVLGTGRTGDTEAF
TRBJ2-6,15,TRBV7-9,ASSAPFEDSGANVLT
TRBJ1-1,12,TRBV7-9,ASSRLVGNTEAF
TRBJ2-5,14,TRBV9,ASSVGSSGSVETQY
TRBJ1-5,11,TRBV2,AIQQGVLQPQH
TRBJ2-5,12,TRBV11-2,ASRETSGKETQY
TRBJ2-3,14,TRBV15,ATSRDFGTGADTQY
TRBJ1-2,14,TRBV6-5,ASSYSSSSADYGYT
TRBJ1-1,9,TRBV6-5,ATSGTGKAF
TRBJ1-1,10,TRBV27,ASSSPGAQAF
TRBJ2-5,12,TRBV6-5,ASRTSGEGETQY
TRBJ2-7,13,TRBV5-1,ASATMGSGAYEQY
TRBJ2-7,12,TRBV19,ASSALAGDGLLH
TRBJ1-5,15,TRBV5-3,ARSCPNRALGGQPQH
TRBJ2-5,14,TRBV5-8,ASSSRDRGYGETQY
TRBJ1-1,13,TRBV5-1,ASSLEQGMNTEAF
TRBJ1-3,13,TRBV25-1,ASSVGLTGGNTIY
TRBJ2-2,12,TRBV6-5,ASKQGEANGELF
TRBJ1-1,11,TRBV29-1,SVEAQLNTEAF
TRBJ2-5,10,TRBV7-3,ASSLSPEAQY
TRBJ2-1,9,TRBV6-5,ASRTTGAEF
TRBJ2-3,15,TRBV29-1,SVAGQVTLLLTDTQY
TRBJ2-1,12,TRBV29-1,SVSGTGFYNEQF
TRBJ1-3,11,TRBV3-1/TRBV3-2,ASAGNSGNTIY
TRBJ2-3,14,TRBV4-1,ASSQDPSGGRDTQY
TRBJ2-1,14,TRBV11-2,ASSLLRGQRYNEQF
TRBJ2-1,15,TRBV19,ASSIGLAGSSYNEQF
TRBJ2-3,10,TRBV7-3,ASSFSGDTQY
TRBJ2-7,14,TRBV11-3,ASSLDLASGVHEQY
TRBJ2-3,13,TRBV11-3,ASSLEGGRVDTQY
TRBJ1-3,13,TRBV30,AWSGDRGAGNTIY
TRBJ1-1,11,TRBV10-3,ATRREGRTEAF
TRBJ2-7,13,TRBV9,ASSVETGAVYEQY
TRBJ1-6,15,TRBV6-6,ASSPDSWVGGVSPLH
TRBJ2-7,11,TRBV27,ASTASGNYEQY
TRBJ2-2,12,TRBV19,ASRETGRTGELF
TRBJ2-7,13,TRBV28,ASSPIATYLYEQY
TRBJ1-1,11,TRBV18,ASSPVADSEAF
TRBJ1-1,14,TRBV7-2,ASSLGGLKGNTEAF
TRBJ2-4,12,TRBV5-1,ASRDRGQGNIQY
TRBJ2-7,11,TRBV5-1,ASSPQGPYEQY
TRBJ1-4,12,TRBV2,ASSFDREGEKLF
TRBJ1-4,14,TRBV10-3,AISESEQGADEKLF
TRBJ2-1,12,TRBV6-1,ASSDRGHMDEQF